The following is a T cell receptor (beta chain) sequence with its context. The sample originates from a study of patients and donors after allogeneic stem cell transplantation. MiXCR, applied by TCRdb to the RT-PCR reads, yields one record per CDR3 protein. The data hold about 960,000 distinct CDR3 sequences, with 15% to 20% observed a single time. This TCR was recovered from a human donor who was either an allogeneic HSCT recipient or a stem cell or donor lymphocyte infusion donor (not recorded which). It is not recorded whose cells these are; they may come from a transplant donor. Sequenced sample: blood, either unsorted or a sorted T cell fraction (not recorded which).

The CDR3 reads CASSYRTGLHEQYF. The DNA of the CDR3 is TGTGCCAGCAGTTACCGGACAGGGCTCCACGAGCAGTACTTC. The V call is TRBV6-5, the J call TRBJ2-7; 8 bases align to TRBD1. Germline V CDR1 and CDR2: MNHEY, SVGAGI. The CDR3 sequence is 14 residues long. Trimming removed 2 bases from V and 5 bases from J; junction bases left unmatched: 5.